Presented here are 22 T cell receptor beta chains from one specimen sequenced in a study of CD8 T cells in Susac syndrome. Reverse transcription of about 0.5 to 1 ug RNA used random hexamers. TCRdb independently ran MiXCR on the immunoSEQ multiplex PCR reads; one entry per CDR3 protein. The table lists more than 70,000 distinct CDR3 sequences, roughly 95% of them singletons, with 0.52% in the top ten. Sequences were obtained from CD8+ T cells from PBMCs. All receptors derive from a human donor with Susac syndrome.

V gene TRBV7-2 combines with J gene TRBJ2-5, with D possibly TRBD2 on 5 matching bases. The CDR3 has 14 amino acids. Trimming shortened V by 7 bases and J by 0 bases, and 12 bases separated the two germline ends. CDR1 is SGHTA and CDR2 is FQGNSA in the germline V gene. This CDR3 reads CASKRVGYQETQYF. The DNA of the CDR3 is TGTGCCAGCAAGAGGGTCGGCTACCAAGAGACCCAGTACTTC.

The gene calls are TRBV28 and TRBJ2-6, with 9 bases aligning to TRBD1. Germline CDR1 is MDHEN and CDR2 is SYDVKM. The J segment lost 0 bases and the V segment lost 7 bases, leaving 7 bases of the junction unmatched. This CDR3 contains 17 residues. The CDR3 loop reads CASNGDRELSGANVLTF. Written as DNA, the CDR3 is TGTGCCAGCAACGGGGACAGGGAGCTCTCTGGGGCCAACGTCCTGACTTTC.

This CDR3 is CASSQDGGSQPQHF. In nucleotides, the CDR3 is TGCGCCAGCAGCCAAGATGGAGGATCTCAGCCCCAGCATTTT. The J gene is TRBJ1-5, the V gene TRBV4-3; D gene uncertain. This CDR3 is 14 amino acids long. Germline V gene sequence: CDR1 LGHNA, CDR2 YSLEER. V was cut by 0 bases and J by 6 bases, with 9 bases left in between.

V is TRBV11-2 and J is TRBJ1-3; no clear D. V lost 0 bases and J 0 bases, leaving 12 bases between the germline ends. CDR1 is SGHAT and CDR2 is FQNNGV in the germline V gene. CDR3 length: 17 amino acids. The CDR3 DNA sequence: TGTGCCAGCAGCTTAGAAGCTCGGACGGTCTCTGGAAACACCATATATTTT. It encodes CASSLEARTVSGNTIYF.

The genes are TRBV5-4 and TRBJ2-1; D perhaps matches TRBD2 (6 bases). V shed 0 bases and J shed 7 bases, with 17 bases lying between them. The germline V gene encodes CDR1 SGHNT and CDR2 YYREEE (reference sequence). The CDR3 is 16 residues long. CDR3 amino acids: CASSLVWSSERNEQFF. The CDR3 DNA sequence: TGTGCCAGCAGCTTGGTGTGGTCTAGCGAACGGAATGAGCAGTTCTTC.

The CDR3 is CASSLADRGGETQYF. The CDR3, as DNA: TGCGCCAGCAGCTTGGCGGACAGGGGAGGTGAGACCCAGTACTTC. The chain uses TRBV5-1 and TRBJ2-5; the match to TRBD1 covers 9 bases. The CDR3 has 15 residues. Trimming cost V 0 bases and J 5 bases; bases outside gene matches: 5. Germline CDR1 SGHRS, CDR2 YFSETQ.

The chain employs TRBV5-4 and TRBJ2-3, with 9 bases fitting TRBD1. Germline CDR1 and CDR2: SGHNT and YYREEE (reference sequence). The V and J ends lost 4 bases and 0 bases, in that order; junction bases with no gene match: 3. The CDR3 extends over 15 amino acids. In DNA, the CDR3 is TGTGCCAGCAGCCTGGGACAGGGAAGCACAGATACGCAGTATTTT. Protein sequence: CASSLGQGSTDTQYF.

The V and J genes are TRBV27 and TRBJ2-1; TRBD1 or TRBD2 may be the D gene (5 bases each). The V gene lost 4 bases and the J gene lost 6 bases, with 13 bases spanning the gap. Germline V lookup: CDR1 MNHEY, CDR2 SMNVEV (reference sequence). The CDR3 contains 14 residues. For the CDR3, the DNA is TGTGCCAGCAGTTACCGGCCCGGGACCAATGAGCAGTTCTTC. Amino acids: CASSYRPGTNEQFF.

J is TRBJ2-3 and V is TRBV9; 9 bases are shared with TRBD2. Germline V lookup: CDR1 SGDLS, CDR2 YYNGEE. This CDR3 region has 15 residues. Unmatched junction bases numbered 7, after V lost 3 bases and J lost 5 bases. The CDR3 region has the DNA TGTGCCAGCAGCGCTAGCGGGGTTGCTAGAGATACGCAGTATTTT. This codes for CASSASGVARDTQYF.

The chain couples TRBV10-3 to TRBJ2-7, with 8 bases fitting TRBD2. This CDR3 has 14 residues. Germline V lookup: CDR1 ENHRY, CDR2 SYGVKD. Germline trimming cut 8 bases from V and 2 bases from J; bases unmatched to any gene: 8. In DNA, the CDR3 is TGTGCCATCGCCGGCCGGGGGGGGGCCTACGAGCAGTACTTC. It is translated as CAIAGRGGAYEQYF.

Written as DNA, the CDR3 is TGTGCCAGTGGCTTTAGGGGGCATAGCAATCAGCCCCAGCATTTT. It is translated as CASGFRGHSNQPQHF. The chain recombines TRBV19 with TRBJ1-5, with 7 bases identical to TRBD1. The ends lost 8 bases at V and 0 bases at J; junction bases unmatched: 7. Germline lookup yields CDR1 LNHDA and CDR2 SQIVND (reference sequence). The CDR3 runs to 15 residues.

The chain couples TRBV27 to TRBJ1-2; D possibly corresponds to TRBD1 (6 bases). Germline lookup yields CDR1 MNHEY and CDR2 SMNVEV (reference sequence). The CDR3 has 13 amino acids. The V and J ends lost 3 bases and 4 bases respectively, with 9 bases between them. CDR3 protein: CASSLGASYGYTF. The DNA for the CDR3 is TGTGCCAGCAGTTTGGGGGCTTCCTATGGCTACACCTTC.

This clonotype was recorded only once. This chain joins TRBV9 and TRBJ2-3; 8 bases agree with TRBD1. Germline V CDR1 and CDR2: SGDLS, YYNGEE. CDR3 length: 15 residues. Trimming at V came to 1 base and at J to 6 bases, leaving 7 bases not matched to a gene. CDR3 bases: TGTGCCAGCAGCGTACAGCAGGGGGCAGGGGATACGCAGTATTTT. Its translation: CASSVQQGAGDTQYF.

CDR3 in DNA: TGTGCTAGTGGTTTGGGCGGTCACGAGACCCAGTACTTC. Encoded protein: CASGLGGHETQYF. J is TRBJ2-5 and V is TRBV12-5; D unclear. Germline V gene sequence: CDR1 LGHNT, CDR2 FRNRAP. This CDR3 is 13 amino acids long. V was trimmed by 1 base and J by 5 bases, leaving 8 bases between them.

The chain links TRBV7-8 to TRBJ2-3; 10 bases are shared with TRBD2. Per the germline V gene, CDR1 is SGHVS and CDR2 is FQNEAQ. The CDR3 is 19 residues long. V lost 0 bases to trimming and J lost 2 bases; unmatched junction nucleotides: 11. The DNA of the CDR3 is TGTGCCAGCAGCTTAGCGTACGTACCGGGACTAGCGTCCACAGATACGCAGTATTTT. This translates into CASSLAYVPGLASTDTQYF. The complete variable domain, with remaining parts taken from reference TRBV7-8 and TRBJ2-3, reads GAGVSQSPRYKVAKRGQDVALRCDPISGHVSLFWYQQALGQGPEFLTYFQNEAQLDKSGLPSDRFFAERPEGSVSTLKIQRTQQEDSAVYLCASSLAYVPGLASTDTQYFGPGTRLTVL.

The chain joins TRBV30 to TRBJ2-6; 7 bases are a match to TRBD1. Per the germline V gene, CDR1 is GTSNPN and CDR2 is SVGIG (reference sequence). V shed 5 bases and J 4 bases; nucleotides not matched to a gene: 8. This CDR3 region has 15 residues. DNA of the CDR3: TGTGCCTGGGACCACACAGGGGCGGGGGCCAACGTCCTGACTTTC. Protein sequence: CAWDHTGAGANVLTF.

The chain uses TRBV6-5 and TRBJ2-7, with TRBD2 matching over 7 bases. Germline CDR1 MNHEY, CDR2 SVGAGI. The V and J ends lost 7 bases and 3 bases, in that order; junction bases with no gene match: 9. The CDR3 extends over 14 amino acids. CDR3 coding DNA: TGTGCCAGCACCCCCTCCCCTAGCGGCTACGAGCAGTACTTC. Residues: CASTPSPSGYEQYF.

The genes are TRBV7-9 and TRBJ2-7; D perhaps matches TRBD2 (5 bases). Germline V CDR1 and CDR2: SEHNR, FQNEAQ (reference sequence). The CDR3 length is 15 residues. V lost 4 bases, J lost 7 bases, and 20 bases lay in between. The CDR3 region is CASSSGWASRREQYF. CDR3 nucleotide sequence: TGTGCCAGCAGCTCTGGTTGGGCTAGCCGCAGGGAGCAGTACTTC.

V and J are TRBV7-9 and TRBJ2-5, with D unresolved. Germline loops: CDR1 SEHNR, CDR2 FQNEAQ (reference sequence). The CDR3 is 16 amino acids. Trimming took 5 bases from V and 1 from J, leaving 17 bases between them. CDR3 sequence (DNA): TGTGCCAGCAGCGGCCGGGTGGACCTCTTCCAAGAGACCCAGTACTTC. Translation gives CASSGRVDLFQETQYF.

The V and J genes are TRBV9 and TRBJ2-7; D gene uncertain. Trimming removed 4 bases at V and 5 bases at J, with 19 bases between. Germline CDR1 and CDR2: SGDLS and YYNGEE. There are 15 residues in the CDR3. CDR3 amino acids: CASSPLRGKEHEQYF. The CDR3 nucleotides are TGTGCCAGCAGCCCCCTCAGAGGTAAGGAGCACGAGCAGTACTTC.

V is TRBV6-5 and J is TRBJ2-5; 7 nucleotides line up with TRBD1. The CDR3 sequence is 15 residues long. Germline assignment: CDR1 MNHEY and CDR2 SVGAGI. V lost 3 bases, J lost 6 bases, and 10 bases stayed unmatched. The DNA for the CDR3 is TGTGCCAGCAGTTATCTCAAAGGACAGGCTCAGACCCAGTACTTC. Its protein product is CASSYLKGQAQTQYF.

CDR3 DNA: TGTGCCAGCAGCCAAGAAGGGGATATCTCCTACAATGAGCAGTTCTTC. It codes for CASSQEGDISYNEQFF. The chain employs TRBV3-1 and TRBJ2-1, with D maybe TRBD1 (5 bases). Trimming removed 0 bases from V and 0 bases from J, with 9 bases in between. The CDR3 consists of 16 residues. Looked up from germline, CDR1 is LGHDT and CDR2 is YNNKEL (reference sequence).